This T cell receptor (beta chain) is from a study of cytomegalovirus exposure and HLA in healthy donors. Study-level background: Earlier work reported some 110 million unique TCR beta sequences from about 179 million T cells.

Whole-study findings and limits: Cytomegalovirus-associated TCR beta chains were listed, numbering 150 to 200. Most TCR sequences were rare, but some public TCRs occurred in many donors.

As for the donors, each was a healthy bone marrow donor. The CDR3 covers 13 residues. The PCR ran on 60 Vbeta and 13 Jbeta primers. Produced via immunoSEQ multiplex PCR; TCRdb's table is partial and in-frame only. The sample contains fewer than 150,000 clones, less than 85% of which appear only once. A word on this clone: Antigen unknown.

This TCR was recovered from a man between 40 and 49 years old in good health and CMV-seropositive. The V gene is TRBV21-1, the J gene TRBJ1-6; the table's TRBD1 call for D was not verified on the DNA. TRBV21-1 is marked as a pseudogene. The sample consisted of PBMCs. The CDR3 region is CASTGQGGSPLHF. CDR3 DNA sequence: TGTGCCAGCACCGGACAGGGAGGGTCACCCCTCCACTTT.